This T cell receptor beta chain was retrieved from a study of beta chain features in type 1 diabetes. Worth noting for this clone: As yet, its antigen is unknown.

Since all of the isolated RNA was reverse transcribed, expressed TCRB transcripts were what got sequenced. Sequencing produced, on average, around 930,000 reads for the stem cell-like memory T cell samples. Measured with immunoSEQ multiplex PCR; TCRdb has only the in-frame clones, and not every one. The sample carries approximately 58,000 clones, about 60% recorded once. Study-level results: In cDNA sequencing, cells with high TCR expression could be over-represented. Among all four CD4+ subsets, Type 1 diabetes patients had TCRB CDR3s that were moderately but significantly shorter. Among patients, naive, central memory and Treg TCRB repertoires appeared more similar than among healthy donors.

The CDR3 contains 12 residues. With 4 bases removed from V and 5 bases from J, the gap between germline ends came to 5 bases. In germline, CDR1 is LNHDA, CDR2 SQIVND (reference sequence). The specimen was stem cell memory CD4+ T cells from blood. The rearrangement joins TRBV19 to TRBJ1-4; D not resolved. The clonotype originates from a woman aged 25-40 years with type 1 diabetes. The CDR3 loop reads CASSRGNEKLFF. In DNA form, the CDR3 reads TGTGCCAGTAGTAGAGGGAATGAAAAACTGTTTTTT.